This is a list of T cell receptor beta chains from one sample in a study of T cells after yellow fever vaccination. Using its own MiXCR run on the 5' RACE reads, TCRdb lists one record per CDR3 protein. The sample includes about 240,000 distinct CDR3 sequences, 6% to 7.5% of them seen just once. The sample consisted of CD4+ T cells sorted from PBMCs, taken 15 days after the yellow fever booster vaccination. Every receptor here comes from a man younger than 45 who received the YFV17D yellow fever vaccine. Each CDR3 is given with its conserved first and last residue. The order of the fields is CDR3 DNA, CDR3 protein, clone size, J gene, D gene, V gene. The D gene is left open where the match is weak. Not every row has a clone size; where given, it reads once, few, many or a size class.

TGCAGCGCCGGGGAGGGCAGATCTGGGGCCAACGTCCTGACTTTC	CSAGEGRSGANVLTF	many	TRBJ2-6	TRBD2	TRBV29-1
TGTGCCAGCAGCTTATCTCTCCCCCAGGGCGGATACGAGCAGTACTTC	CASSLSLPQGGYEQYF	.	TRBJ2-7	.	TRBV7-6
TGTGCCAGCAGTGATCTCGGACAGTTCTCCGACGAGCAGTACTTC	CASSDLGQFSDEQYF	few	TRBJ2-7	.	TRBV25-1
TGCGCCAGCAGGGTGGCGGGAGAGACCACAGATACGCAGTATTTT	CASRVAGETTDTQYF	few	TRBJ2-3	TRBD2	TRBV5-1
TGTGCCAGCAGCTTAGGTGCTTGGGGGAACACTGAAGCTTTCTTT	CASSLGAWGNTEAFF	many	TRBJ1-1	.	TRBV7-9
TGTGCCAGCAGCTTAGACACAGGGGGCGCGGGGACCCAGTACTTC	CASSLDTGGAGTQYF	.	TRBJ2-5	TRBD1	TRBV11-2
TGCAGTGCTAGAAACCCGGGACTAGCGGGAGAGACCCAGTACTTC	CSARNPGLAGETQYF	few	TRBJ2-5	TRBD2	TRBV20-1
TGTGCCAGCAGCTTAGCCCGGGACAGGGGAACTGAAGCTTTCTTT	CASSLARDRGTEAFF	.	TRBJ1-1	TRBD1	TRBV7-9
TGTGCCAGCACGATCCGGGGCTATGAGCAGTTCTTC	CASTIRGYEQFF	.	TRBJ2-1	.	TRBV7-2
TGCAGTGCCCCGGACCCGCGACAGAACACCGGGGAGCTGTTTTTT	CSAPDPRQNTGELFF	.	TRBJ2-2	.	TRBV20-1
TGTGCCAGCTCGCGGGAGGGCCTGGATGAGCAGTTCTTC	CASSREGLDEQFF	few	TRBJ2-1	TRBD2	TRBV28
TGTGCCAGCAGCCCCTCAGGGGGCGGTAGGAACACTGAAGCTTTCTTT	CASSPSGGGRNTEAFF	many	TRBJ1-1	TRBD1	TRBV7-9
TGTGCCAGCAGCGGGACCCCATCTTCGGAGTATTTT	CASSGTPSSEYF	few	TRBJ2-3	.	TRBV12-3/TRBV12-4
TGCAGCGCGACCTTCACAGAATTAACGACTGAAGCTTTCTTT	CSATFTELTTEAFF	few	TRBJ1-1	.	TRBV29-1
TGCAGTGCTAGAGATGATATAAGGGAAGGATCGGAGACCCAGTACTTC	CSARDDIREGSETQYF	few	TRBJ2-5	.	TRBV20-1
TGTGCCAGCACCCTCCTCGGACAGGGTTTCACTGAAGCTTTCTTT	CASTLLGQGFTEAFF	many	TRBJ1-1	TRBD1	TRBV9
TGTGCCAGCAGCTTGATGACGGGACCCTATAGCAATCAGCCCCAGCATTTT	CASSLMTGPYSNQPQHF	few	TRBJ1-5	.	TRBV5-5
TGCGCCAGCGCGCGGATTAGCGGCCCGGTGAGCGAGCAGTACTTC	CASARISGPVSEQYF	.	TRBJ2-7	.	TRBV5-1
TGTGCCAGCAGCTTAGAGGCGGGGGGCATTCAGTACTTC	CASSLEAGGIQYF	many	TRBJ2-4	TRBD2	TRBV11-2
TGTGCCAGCAGCCTTGCGGCCGGGGGAGAGACCCAGTACTTC	CASSLAAGGETQYF	many	TRBJ2-5	.	TRBV3-1
TGCAGTGCCACCCCGAGGGACGGGAGCCAAGAGACCCAGTACTTC	CSATPRDGSQETQYF	many	TRBJ2-5	.	TRBV20-1
TGCAGCGTGGAAACGGACCGCAATCAGCCCCAGCATTTT	CSVETDRNQPQHF	.	TRBJ1-5	.	TRBV29-1
TGCAGTGCTAGAGATCTGATGGGGACGCTTAATCAGCCCCAGCATTTT	CSARDLMGTLNQPQHF	.	TRBJ1-5	.	TRBV20-1
TGCAGTGAATTATTGGCAGGGTCTACAGATACGCAGTATTTT	CSELLAGSTDTQYF	.	TRBJ2-3	.	TRBV20-1
TGTGCCAGCAGAGGGGGAACTAGCACAGATACGCAGTATTTT	CASRGGTSTDTQYF	few	TRBJ2-3	.	TRBV6-2/TRBV6-3
TGCGCCAGCAGCACTGGGGGTAGTTATAATTCACCCCTCCACTTT	CASSTGGSYNSPLHF	few	TRBJ1-6	.	TRBV5-1
TGTGCCAGCAGCTTGGGGACTAGCGGGAGTCTTCGGTGGTACTTC	CASSLGTSGSLRWYF	.	TRBJ2-7	TRBD2	TRBV5-6
TGTGCCAGCAGCTTAATGGGACTAGCGGGACTCGCGCCCTCCTACAATGAGCAGTTCTTC	CASSLMGLAGLAPSYNEQFF	.	TRBJ2-1	TRBD2	TRBV11-2
TGTGCCAGCAGCACGCCCGGGACAGAAAAACTGTTTTTT	CASSTPGTEKLFF	many	TRBJ1-4	.	TRBV7-9
TGTGCCAGCAGCGTAGGAGGTCGGGAGGGCTGGAATGAGCAGTTCTTC	CASSVGGREGWNEQFF	many	TRBJ2-1	TRBD2	TRBV9
TGTGCCAGCACCAGGCTAGCCCACACCGGGGAGCTGTTTTTT	CASTRLAHTGELFF	few	TRBJ2-2	.	TRBV2
TGCAGTGCTAGAGTCCCAGCCTTAGGGGGAGGTGAGCAGTACTTC	CSARVPALGGGEQYF	.	TRBJ2-7	.	TRBV20-1
TGTGCCAGCAGCTTATCCGGGGCCGGTAATGAAAAACTGTTTTTT	CASSLSGAGNEKLFF	.	TRBJ1-4	.	TRBV5-5
TGTGCCAGCAGTTTGGCTAGCGGGATAGGTGAGCAGTTCTTC	CASSLASGIGEQFF	many	TRBJ2-1	TRBD2	TRBV12-3/TRBV12-4
TGCAGTGCTAGAGATAGGGCAGCCGTCTACGAGCAGTACTTC	CSARDRAAVYEQYF	many	TRBJ2-7	.	TRBV20-1
TGTGCCAGCAGTTTCGCAGACAGACAGAGCAATCAGCCCCAGCATTTT	CASSFADRQSNQPQHF	few	TRBJ1-5	.	TRBV12-3/TRBV12-4
TGTGCCAGCAGTTTAATGGGCAGGGGGCGAAACACCATATATTTT	CASSLMGRGRNTIYF	few	TRBJ1-3	TRBD1	TRBV27
TGTGCCAGCAGCTTGTCCAGCTTCACCTACGAGCAGTACTTC	CASSLSSFTYEQYF	.	TRBJ2-7	.	TRBV7-2
TGCAGCGTTGTTGCGGATAACACCGGGGAGCTGTTTTTT	CSVVADNTGELFF	many	TRBJ2-2	.	TRBV29-1
TGCAGTGCTAGTTCCACCACCAATCAGCCCCAGCATTTT	CSASSTTNQPQHF	few	TRBJ1-5	.	TRBV20-1